This T cell receptor beta chain was sequenced for a study of blood T cell repertoires in COVID-19. Looked up from germline, CDR1 is GTSNPN and CDR2 is SVGIG (reference sequence). The CDR3 totals 12 residues. Trimming took 5 bases from V and 8 from J; bases not matched to a gene: 8. This table comes from immunoSEQ multiplex PCR, and its TCRdb copy is limited to in-frame clones, with some not included. The data hold a few hundred thousand clones, with around nine tenths observed a single time. Ages ranged from about 18 to 90 years, with residence in about two dozen US areas. Recovered status applied to Cohort 3 donors who had two consecutive negative PCRs. It also applied to those with clearance or with symptom resolution.

This receptor was taken from a woman aged 25 to 39 who had recovered from COVID-19. The rearrangement uses TRBV30 and TRBJ1-1, with TRBD1 identical over 7 bases. Sequenced: PBMCs or T cells enriched from blood (not recorded which). The CDR3 region has the DNA TGTGCCTGGGCTACAGGGGATTCCGAAGCTTTCTTT. Translated, it gives CAWATGDSEAFF.